These T cell receptor beta chains were read from a single sample in a study of cytomegalovirus exposure and HLA in healthy donors. Repertoires were generated with immunoSEQ multiplex PCR, while TCRdb's copy carries only in-frame clones and drops some. The data contain 130,000 to 150,000 clones, 73% of them seen just once; the ten biggest clones take up approximately 15%. Sequences were obtained from PBMCs. The receptors come from a human donor in good health. Each CDR3 is given with its conserved first and last residue. The order of the fields is CDR3 protein, CDR3 DNA, D gene, J gene, clone size, V gene. A D gene is named only where the DNA matches it firmly. Size tells how often a clone was seen (once, few, many) or the class of an expanded clone, and some rows leave it out.

CDR3aa: CASSLAGHSYEQYF; CDR3nt: TGTGCCAGCAGCCTAGCGGGCCACTCCTACGAGCAGTACTTC; d_gene: TRBD2; j_gene: TRBJ2-7; abundance: -; v_gene: TRBV5-5
CDR3aa: CASSYRGQGALGYTF; CDR3nt: TGTGCCAGCAGTTACAGGGGACAGGGGGCGCTTGGCTACACCTTC; d_gene: TRBD1; j_gene: TRBJ1-2; abundance: -; v_gene: TRBV6-5
CDR3aa: CASSPRPDRAHGYTF; CDR3nt: TGTGCCAGCTCCCCCCGTCCGGACAGGGCACATGGCTACACCTTC; d_gene: TRBD1; j_gene: TRBJ1-2; abundance: -; v_gene: TRBV6-5
CDR3aa: CSVVTTGYEQYF; CDR3nt: TGCAGCGTCGTAACGACGGGCTACGAGCAGTACTTC; d_gene: -; j_gene: TRBJ2-7; abundance: -; v_gene: TRBV29-1
CDR3aa: CASSRGSHNEKLFF; CDR3nt: TGTGCCAGCAGTAGGGGGTCCCATAATGAAAAACTGTTTTTT; d_gene: -; j_gene: TRBJ1-4; abundance: -; v_gene: TRBV2
CDR3aa: CASSTPRTVYGYTF; CDR3nt: TGTGCCAGCAGCACACCCCGTACAGTATATGGCTACACCTTC; d_gene: -; j_gene: TRBJ1-2; abundance: once; v_gene: TRBV5-6
CDR3aa: CASSWGDSSYEQYF; CDR3nt: TGTGCCAGCAGCTGGGGGGACAGCTCCTACGAGCAGTACTTC; d_gene: -; j_gene: TRBJ2-7; abundance: -; v_gene: TRBV5-6
CDR3aa: CASSPQDSLYNEQFF; CDR3nt: TGTGCCAGTAGTCCCCAGGACAGCCTATACAATGAGCAGTTCTTC; d_gene: -; j_gene: TRBJ2-1; abundance: -; v_gene: TRBV19
CDR3aa: CASTPTDRVRLFF; CDR3nt: TGTGCCAGCACACCAACCGACAGAGTTCGTCTGTTTTTT; d_gene: -; j_gene: TRBJ1-4; abundance: -; v_gene: TRBV6-1
CDR3aa: CASSLSGKRMETQYF; CDR3nt: TGTGCCAGCAGCTTATCTGGGAAGCGGATGGAGACCCAGTACTTC; d_gene: -; j_gene: TRBJ2-5; abundance: -; v_gene: TRBV7-8
CDR3aa: CSVVSFRGSYNEQFF; CDR3nt: TGCAGCGTTGTCTCATTTCGGGGTTCCTACAATGAGCAGTTCTTC; d_gene: -; j_gene: TRBJ2-1; abundance: -; v_gene: TRBV29-1
CDR3aa: CATRQGVSSPLHF; CDR3nt: TGTGCCACCCGACAGGGAGTAAGTTCACCCCTCCACTTT; d_gene: TRBD1; j_gene: TRBJ1-6; abundance: -; v_gene: TRBV19
CDR3aa: CASSEAVSLLNTGELFF; CDR3nt: TGTGCCAGCAGTGAAGCGGTCAGTCTTCTGAACACCGGGGAGCTGTTTTTT; d_gene: -; j_gene: TRBJ2-2; abundance: -; v_gene: TRBV6-1
CDR3aa: CASSFSLSSYNSPLHF; CDR3nt: TGTGCCAGCAGTTTTTCTCTCAGCTCCTATAATTCACCCCTCCACTTT; d_gene: -; j_gene: TRBJ1-6; abundance: -; v_gene: TRBV28
CDR3aa: CASSPYEGGEGYTF; CDR3nt: TGTGCCAGCAGTCCCTACGAGGGGGGGGAGGGCTACACCTTC; d_gene: -; j_gene: TRBJ1-2; abundance: -; v_gene: TRBV28
CDR3aa: CASGDDTAKNIQYF; CDR3nt: TGTGCCAGCGGCGATGACACAGCCAAAAACATTCAGTACTTC; d_gene: -; j_gene: TRBJ2-4; abundance: -; v_gene: TRBV7-9
CDR3aa: CASSFGQGSEKLFF; CDR3nt: TGCGCCAGCAGCTTCGGACAGGGGAGTGAAAAACTGTTTTTT; d_gene: TRBD1; j_gene: TRBJ1-4; abundance: -; v_gene: TRBV5-1
CDR3aa: CATSREASDSYEQYF; CDR3nt: TGTGCCACCAGCAGAGAGGCTAGCGACTCCTACGAGCAGTACTTC; d_gene: -; j_gene: TRBJ2-7; abundance: -; v_gene: TRBV15
CDR3aa: CASIELAGLYNEQFF; CDR3nt: TGTGCCAGCATCGAACTAGCGGGCCTCTACAATGAGCAGTTCTTC; d_gene: TRBD2; j_gene: TRBJ2-1; abundance: -; v_gene: TRBV5-6
CDR3aa: CASSLRDTQYF; CDR3nt: TGTGCCAGCAGCTTACGGGATACGCAGTATTTT; d_gene: -; j_gene: TRBJ2-3; abundance: -; v_gene: TRBV11-2
CDR3aa: CASSLSLLAGVLETQYF; CDR3nt: TGTGCCAGCAGCTTGAGTCTCCTAGCGGGAGTTCTAGAGACCCAGTACTTC; d_gene: TRBD2; j_gene: TRBJ2-5; abundance: -; v_gene: TRBV11-3
CDR3aa: CASSLGGGEQFF; CDR3nt: TGTGCCAGCAGTTTAGGGGGCGGCGAGCAGTTCTTC; d_gene: -; j_gene: TRBJ2-1; abundance: -; v_gene: TRBV28
CDR3aa: CASRLAGDNEQFF; CDR3nt: TGTGCCAGCAGACTAGCGGGTGACAATGAGCAGTTCTTC; d_gene: TRBD2; j_gene: TRBJ2-1; abundance: -; v_gene: TRBV11-3
CDR3aa: CASSLRGPGELFF; CDR3nt: TGTGCCAGCAGTTTGAGGGGGCCCGGGGAGCTGTTTTTT; d_gene: TRBD1; j_gene: TRBJ2-2; abundance: -; v_gene: TRBV27
CDR3aa: CAISESAGGGTGELFF; CDR3nt: TGTGCCATCAGTGAGTCGGCGGGAGGTGGTACCGGGGAGCTGTTTTTT; d_gene: TRBD2; j_gene: TRBJ2-2; abundance: -; v_gene: TRBV10-3
CDR3aa: CASTPGQNNQPQHF; CDR3nt: TGTGCCAGTACTCCCGGACAGAACAATCAGCCCCAGCATTTT; d_gene: -; j_gene: TRBJ1-5; abundance: -; v_gene: TRBV19
CDR3aa: CAWSVGGANSPLHF; CDR3nt: TGTGCCTGGAGTGTAGGGGGAGCCAATTCACCCCTCCACTTT; d_gene: -; j_gene: TRBJ1-6; abundance: once; v_gene: TRBV30
CDR3aa: CASSLFSESEQYF; CDR3nt: TGTGCCAGCAGCTTGTTTTCGGAGAGCGAGCAGTACTTC; d_gene: -; j_gene: TRBJ2-7; abundance: -; v_gene: TRBV11-3
CDR3aa: CASSLGQGAYNEQFF; CDR3nt: TGTGCCAGCAGCTTAGGACAGGGTGCCTACAATGAGCAGTTCTTC; d_gene: TRBD1; j_gene: TRBJ2-1; abundance: -; v_gene: TRBV7-6
CDR3aa: CASSQKGTSPGELFF; CDR3nt: TGCGCCAGCAGCCAAAAGGGGACTAGCCCCGGGGAGCTGTTTTTT; d_gene: TRBD2; j_gene: TRBJ2-2; abundance: once; v_gene: TRBV4-1